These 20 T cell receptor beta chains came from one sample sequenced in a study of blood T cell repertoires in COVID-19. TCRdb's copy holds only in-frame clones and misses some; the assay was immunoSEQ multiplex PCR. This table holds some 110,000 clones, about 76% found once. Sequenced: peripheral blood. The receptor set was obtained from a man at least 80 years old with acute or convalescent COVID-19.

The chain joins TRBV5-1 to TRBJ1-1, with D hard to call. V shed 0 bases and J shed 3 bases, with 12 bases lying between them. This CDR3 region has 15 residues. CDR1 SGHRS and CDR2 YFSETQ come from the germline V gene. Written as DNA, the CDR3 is TGCGCCAGCAGCTTGGCCCCGGGAATGGACACTGAAGCTTTCTTT. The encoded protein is CASSLAPGMDTEAFF.

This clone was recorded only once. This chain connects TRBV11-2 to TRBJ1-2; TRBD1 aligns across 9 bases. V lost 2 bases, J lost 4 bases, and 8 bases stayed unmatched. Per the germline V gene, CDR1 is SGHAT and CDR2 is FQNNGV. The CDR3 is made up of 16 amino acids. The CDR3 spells CASSLNPGQGGYGYTF. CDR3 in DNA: TGTGCCAGCAGCTTAAATCCGGGACAGGGAGGCTATGGCTACACCTTC.

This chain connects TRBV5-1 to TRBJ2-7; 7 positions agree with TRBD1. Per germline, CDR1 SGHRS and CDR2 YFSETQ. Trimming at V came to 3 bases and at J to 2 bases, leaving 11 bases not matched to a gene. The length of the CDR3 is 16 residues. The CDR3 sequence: CASSWGQTGTAYEQYF. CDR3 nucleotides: TGCGCCAGCAGCTGGGGCCAAACCGGGACAGCCTACGAGCAGTACTTC.

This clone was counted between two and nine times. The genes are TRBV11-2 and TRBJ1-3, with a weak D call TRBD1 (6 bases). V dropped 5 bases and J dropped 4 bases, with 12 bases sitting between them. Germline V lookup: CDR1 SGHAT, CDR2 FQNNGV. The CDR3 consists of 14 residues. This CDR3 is CASSQRGAGNTIYF. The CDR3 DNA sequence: TGTGCCAGCAGCCAACGGGGGGCCGGAAACACCATATATTTT. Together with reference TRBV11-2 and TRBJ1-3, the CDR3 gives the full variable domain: EAGVAQSPRYKIIEKRQSVAFWCNPISGHATLYWYQQILGQGPKLLIQFQNNGVVDDSQLPKDRFSAERLKGVDSTLKIQPAKLEDSAVYLCASSQRGAGNTIYFGEGSWLTVV.

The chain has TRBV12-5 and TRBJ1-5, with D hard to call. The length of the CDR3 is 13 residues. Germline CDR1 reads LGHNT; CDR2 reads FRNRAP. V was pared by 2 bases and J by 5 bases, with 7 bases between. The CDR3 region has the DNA TGTGCTAGTGGTTTGCAACGGGATCAGCCCCAGCATTTT. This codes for CASGLQRDQPQHF.

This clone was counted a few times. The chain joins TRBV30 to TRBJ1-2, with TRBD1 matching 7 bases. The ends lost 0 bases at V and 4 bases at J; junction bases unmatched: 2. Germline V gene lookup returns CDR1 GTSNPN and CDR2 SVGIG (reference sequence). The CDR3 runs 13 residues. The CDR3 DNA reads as TGTGCCTGGAGTGTGGGACAGATCTATGGCTACACCTTC. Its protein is CAWSVGQIYGYTF.

In DNA form, the CDR3 reads TGTGCCAGCAGTTACTCGTGGGCCTTCGACACTGAAGCTTTCTTT. Its protein is CASSYSWAFDTEAFF. The rearrangement joins TRBV6-6 to TRBJ1-1, with D hard to call. The CDR3 has 15 amino acids. V lost 0 bases to trimming and J lost 3 bases, with 11 bases between them. Germline CDR1 is MNHNY and CDR2 is SVGAGI (reference sequence).

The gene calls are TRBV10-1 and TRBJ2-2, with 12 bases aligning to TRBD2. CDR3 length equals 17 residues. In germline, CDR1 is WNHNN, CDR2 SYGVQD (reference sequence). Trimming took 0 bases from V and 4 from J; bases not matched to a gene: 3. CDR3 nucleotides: TGCGCCAGCAGTGAGTCCCTAGCGGGAGGGAGCACCGGGGAGCTGTTTTTT. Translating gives CASSESLAGGSTGELFF.

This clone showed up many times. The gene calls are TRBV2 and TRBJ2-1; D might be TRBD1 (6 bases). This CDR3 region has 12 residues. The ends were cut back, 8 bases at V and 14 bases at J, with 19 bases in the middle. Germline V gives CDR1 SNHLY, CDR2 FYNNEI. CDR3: CASLSTGTQEFF. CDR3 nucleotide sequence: TGTGCCAGCCTTAGTACCGGGACACAAGAGTTCTTC. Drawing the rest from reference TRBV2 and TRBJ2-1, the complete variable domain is EPEVTQTPSHQVTQMGQEVILRCVPISNHLYFYWYRQILGQKVEFLVSFYNNEISEKSEIFDDQFSVERPDGSNFTLKIRSTKLEDSAMYFCASLSTGTQEFFGPGTRLTVL.

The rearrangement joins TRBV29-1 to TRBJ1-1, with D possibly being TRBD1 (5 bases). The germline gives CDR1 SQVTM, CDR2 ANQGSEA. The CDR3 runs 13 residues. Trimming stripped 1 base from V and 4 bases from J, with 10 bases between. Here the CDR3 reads CSVEGGAGTEAFF. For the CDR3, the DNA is TGCAGCGTTGAAGGGGGCGCAGGCACTGAAGCTTTCTTT.

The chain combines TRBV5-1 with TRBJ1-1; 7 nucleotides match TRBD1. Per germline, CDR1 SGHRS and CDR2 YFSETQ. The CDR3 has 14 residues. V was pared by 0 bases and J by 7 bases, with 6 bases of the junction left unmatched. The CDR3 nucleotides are TGCGCCAGCAGCTTGGGGGGACAGCCCTATGAAGCTTTCTTT. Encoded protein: CASSLGGQPYEAFF.

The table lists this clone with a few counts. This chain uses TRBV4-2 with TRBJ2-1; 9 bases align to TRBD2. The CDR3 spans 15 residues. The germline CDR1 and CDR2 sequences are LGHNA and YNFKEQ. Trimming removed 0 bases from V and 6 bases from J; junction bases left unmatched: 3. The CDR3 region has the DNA TGTGCCAGCAGCCAAGACGGGACTAGCCCCAATGAGCAGTTCTTC. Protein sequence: CASSQDGTSPNEQFF.

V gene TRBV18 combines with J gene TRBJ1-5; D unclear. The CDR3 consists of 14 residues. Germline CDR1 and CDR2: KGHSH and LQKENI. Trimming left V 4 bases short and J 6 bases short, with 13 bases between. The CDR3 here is CASSRASGGQPQHF. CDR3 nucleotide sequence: TGTGCCAGCTCACGGGCCTCAGGAGGTCAGCCCCAGCATTTT.

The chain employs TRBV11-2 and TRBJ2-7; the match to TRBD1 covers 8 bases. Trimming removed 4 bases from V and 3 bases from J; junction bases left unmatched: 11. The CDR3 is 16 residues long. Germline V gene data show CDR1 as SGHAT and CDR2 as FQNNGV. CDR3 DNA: TGTGCCAGCAGCTCCTCCCGGGGACAGGATAGCTACGAGCAGTACTTC. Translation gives CASSSSRGQDSYEQYF.

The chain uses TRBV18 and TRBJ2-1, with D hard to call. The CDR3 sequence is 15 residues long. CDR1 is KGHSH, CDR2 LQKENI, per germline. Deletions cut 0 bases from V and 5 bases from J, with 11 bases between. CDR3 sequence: CASSPPVVRDNEQFF. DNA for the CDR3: TGTGCCAGCTCACCACCGGTCGTAAGAGACAATGAGCAGTTCTTC.

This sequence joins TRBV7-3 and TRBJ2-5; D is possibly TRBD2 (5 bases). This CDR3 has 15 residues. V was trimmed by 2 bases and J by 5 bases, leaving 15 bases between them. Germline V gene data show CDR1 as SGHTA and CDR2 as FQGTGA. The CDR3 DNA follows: TGTGCCAGCAGCTTATACCCGCCCCCGGGGGAGACCCAGTACTTC. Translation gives CASSLYPPPGETQYF.

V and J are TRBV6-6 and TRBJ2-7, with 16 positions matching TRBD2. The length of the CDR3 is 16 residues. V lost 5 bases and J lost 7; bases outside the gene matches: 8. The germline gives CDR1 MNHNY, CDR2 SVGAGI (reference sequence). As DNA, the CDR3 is TGTGCCAGCAGTCTAGGGACTAGCGGGAGGGGGAGGGAGCAGTACTTC. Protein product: CASSLGTSGRGREQYF.

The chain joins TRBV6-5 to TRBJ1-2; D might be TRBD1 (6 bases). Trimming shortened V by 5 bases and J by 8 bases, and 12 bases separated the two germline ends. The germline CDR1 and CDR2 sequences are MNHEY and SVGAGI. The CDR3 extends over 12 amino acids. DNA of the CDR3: TGTGCCAGCAGTAAACAGGGTAGCGGCTACACCTTC. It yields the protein CASSKQGSGYTF.

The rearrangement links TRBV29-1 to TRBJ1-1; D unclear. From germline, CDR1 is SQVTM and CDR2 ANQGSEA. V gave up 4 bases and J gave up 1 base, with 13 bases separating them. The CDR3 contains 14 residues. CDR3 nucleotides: TGCAGCGTTGCCCCGGGCCGGGGGAACACTGAAGCTTTCTTT. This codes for CSVAPGRGNTEAFF. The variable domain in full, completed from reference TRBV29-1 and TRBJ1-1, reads SAVISQKPSRDICQRGTSLTIQCQVDSQVTMMFWYRQQPGQSLTLIATANQGSEATYESGFVIDKFPISRPNLTFSTLTVSNMSPEDSSIYLCSVAPGRGNTEAFFGQGTRLTVV.

The CDR3 region is CASSIVALAGLTGELFF. As DNA, the CDR3 is TGTGCCAGTAGTATAGTTGCGCTAGCGGGACTAACCGGGGAGCTGTTTTTT. This chain links TRBV19 with TRBJ2-2, with TRBD2 matching over 9 bases. Trimming removed 1 base from V and 5 bases from J; junction bases left unmatched: 8. CDR3 length: 17 amino acids. CDR1 LNHDA and CDR2 SQIVND come from the germline V gene (reference sequence). The full variable domain, its missing parts supplied by reference TRBV19 and TRBJ2-2, is DGGITQSPKYLFRKEGQNVTLSCEQNLNHDAMYWYRQDPGQGLRLIYYSQIVNDFQKGDIAEGYSVSREKKESFPLTVTSAQKNPTAFYLCASSIVALAGLTGELFFGEGSRLTVL.